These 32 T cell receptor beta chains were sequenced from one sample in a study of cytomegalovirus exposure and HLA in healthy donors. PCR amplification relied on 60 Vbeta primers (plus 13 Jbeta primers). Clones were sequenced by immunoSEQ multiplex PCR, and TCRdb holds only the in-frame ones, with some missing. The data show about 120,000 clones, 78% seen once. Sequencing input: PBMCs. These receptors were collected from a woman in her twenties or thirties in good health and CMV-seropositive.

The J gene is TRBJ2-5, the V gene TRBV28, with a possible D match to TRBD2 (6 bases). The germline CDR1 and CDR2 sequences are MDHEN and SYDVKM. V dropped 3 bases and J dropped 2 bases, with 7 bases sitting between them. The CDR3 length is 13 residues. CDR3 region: CASSLRGQETQYF. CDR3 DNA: TGTGCCAGCAGTTTGCGGGGACAAGAGACCCAGTACTTC.

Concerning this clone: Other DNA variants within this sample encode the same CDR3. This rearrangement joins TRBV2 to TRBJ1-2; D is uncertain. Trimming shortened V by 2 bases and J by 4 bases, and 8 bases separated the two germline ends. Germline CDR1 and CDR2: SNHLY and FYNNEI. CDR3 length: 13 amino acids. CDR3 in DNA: TGTGCCAGCAGTGAAAAGGGAGGCTATGGCTACACCTTC. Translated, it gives CASSEKGGYGYTF.

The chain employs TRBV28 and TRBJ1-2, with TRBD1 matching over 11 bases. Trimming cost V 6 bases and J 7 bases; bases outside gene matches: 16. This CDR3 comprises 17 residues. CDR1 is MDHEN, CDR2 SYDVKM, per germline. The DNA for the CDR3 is TGTGCCAGCAGCCGGACAGGGGGCGCGGATGACACTGGTGGCTACACCTTC. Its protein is CASSRTGGADDTGGYTF.

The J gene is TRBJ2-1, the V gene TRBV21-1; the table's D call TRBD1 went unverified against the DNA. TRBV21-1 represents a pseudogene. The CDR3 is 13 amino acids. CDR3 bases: TGTGCCAGCAGCAAAGGCCAGTGGAATGAGCAGTTCTTC. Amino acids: CASSKGQWNEQFF.

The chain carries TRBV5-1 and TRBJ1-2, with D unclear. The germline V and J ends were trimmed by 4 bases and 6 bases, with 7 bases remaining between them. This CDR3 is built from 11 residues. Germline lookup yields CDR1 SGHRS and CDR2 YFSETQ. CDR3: CASSPGDGYTF. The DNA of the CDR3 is TGCGCCAGCAGCCCCGGGGATGGCTACACCTTC.

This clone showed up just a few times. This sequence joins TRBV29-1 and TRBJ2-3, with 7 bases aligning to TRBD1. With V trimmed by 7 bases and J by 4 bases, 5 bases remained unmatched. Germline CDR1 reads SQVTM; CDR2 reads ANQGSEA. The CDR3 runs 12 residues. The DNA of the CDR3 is TGCAGCGCTACAGGGGACGCAGATACGCAGTATTTT. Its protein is CSATGDADTQYF.

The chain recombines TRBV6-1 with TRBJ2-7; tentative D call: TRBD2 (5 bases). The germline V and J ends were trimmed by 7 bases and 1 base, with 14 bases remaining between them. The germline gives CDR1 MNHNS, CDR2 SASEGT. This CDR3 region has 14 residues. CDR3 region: CASISEAGSYEQYF. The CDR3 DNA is TGTGCCAGCATATCGGAGGCAGGTTCCTACGAGCAGTACTTC.

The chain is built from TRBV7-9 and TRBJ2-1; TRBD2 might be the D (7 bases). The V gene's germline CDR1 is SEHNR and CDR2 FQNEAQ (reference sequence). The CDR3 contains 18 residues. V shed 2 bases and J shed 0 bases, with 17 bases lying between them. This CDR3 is CASSLYGGGGSSYNEQFF. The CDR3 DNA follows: TGTGCCAGCAGCTTATATGGGGGCGGGGGTAGCTCCTACAATGAGCAGTTCTTC.

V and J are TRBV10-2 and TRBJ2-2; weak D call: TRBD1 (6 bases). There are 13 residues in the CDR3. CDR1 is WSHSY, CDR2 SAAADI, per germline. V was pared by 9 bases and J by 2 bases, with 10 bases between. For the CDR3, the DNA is TGCGCCAGTTGGGACATTAACACCGGGGAGCTGTTTTTT. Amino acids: CASWDINTGELFF.

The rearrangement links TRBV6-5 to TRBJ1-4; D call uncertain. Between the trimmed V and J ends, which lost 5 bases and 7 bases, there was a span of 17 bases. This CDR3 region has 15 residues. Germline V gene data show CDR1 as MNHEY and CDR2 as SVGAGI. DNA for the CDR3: TGTGCCAGCAGTAAACGTTGGGGAGATAGTGAAAAACTGTTTTTT. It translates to CASSKRWGDSEKLFF.

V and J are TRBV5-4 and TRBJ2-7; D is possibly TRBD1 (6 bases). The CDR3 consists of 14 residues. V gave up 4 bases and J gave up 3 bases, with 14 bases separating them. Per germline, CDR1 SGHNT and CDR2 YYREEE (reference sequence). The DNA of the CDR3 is TGTGCCAGCAGCCTTCTGGGACAAGACTACGAGCAGTACTTC. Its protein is CASSLLGQDYEQYF.

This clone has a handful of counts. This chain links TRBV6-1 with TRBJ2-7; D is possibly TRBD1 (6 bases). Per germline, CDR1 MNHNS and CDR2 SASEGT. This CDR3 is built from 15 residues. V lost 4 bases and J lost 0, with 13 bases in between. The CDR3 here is CASSVTGLGSYEQYF. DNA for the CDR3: TGTGCCAGCAGTGTGACAGGCCTGGGCTCCTACGAGCAGTACTTC.

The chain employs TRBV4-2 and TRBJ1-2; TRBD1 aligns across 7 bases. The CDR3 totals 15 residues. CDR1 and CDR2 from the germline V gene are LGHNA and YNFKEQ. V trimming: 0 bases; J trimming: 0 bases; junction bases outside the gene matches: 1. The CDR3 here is CASSQETGANYGYTF. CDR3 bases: TGTGCCAGCAGCCAAGAAACAGGGGCTAACTATGGCTACACCTTC.

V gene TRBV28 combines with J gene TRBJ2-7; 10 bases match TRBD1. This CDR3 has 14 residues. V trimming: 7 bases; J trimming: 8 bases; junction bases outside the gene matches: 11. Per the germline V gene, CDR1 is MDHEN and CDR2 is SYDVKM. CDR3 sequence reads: CASTQGTGARQQYF. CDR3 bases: TGTGCCAGCACCCAAGGGACAGGGGCCCGTCAGCAGTACTTC.

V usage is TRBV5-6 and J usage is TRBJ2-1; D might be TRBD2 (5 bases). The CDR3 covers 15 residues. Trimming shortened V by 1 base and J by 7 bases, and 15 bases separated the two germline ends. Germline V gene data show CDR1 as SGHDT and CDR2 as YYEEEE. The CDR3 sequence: CASSLRTGVVNEQFF. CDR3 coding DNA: TGTGCCAGCAGCTTGCGGACCGGGGTGGTTAATGAGCAGTTCTTC.

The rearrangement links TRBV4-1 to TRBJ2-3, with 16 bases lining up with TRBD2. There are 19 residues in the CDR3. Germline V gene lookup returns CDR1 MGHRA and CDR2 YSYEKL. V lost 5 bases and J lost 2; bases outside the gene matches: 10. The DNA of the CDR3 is TGCGCCAGCAGCTCGGGACTAGCGGGGGGGGTGCCTCCCACAGATACGCAGTATTTT. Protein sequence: CASSSGLAGGVPPTDTQYF.

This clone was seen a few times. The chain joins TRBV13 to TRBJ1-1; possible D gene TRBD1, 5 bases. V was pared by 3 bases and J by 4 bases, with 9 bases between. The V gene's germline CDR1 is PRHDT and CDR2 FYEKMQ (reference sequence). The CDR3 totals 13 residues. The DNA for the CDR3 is TGTGCCAGCAGCTTCGGGGGGGGCACTGAAGCTTTCTTT. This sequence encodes CASSFGGGTEAFF.

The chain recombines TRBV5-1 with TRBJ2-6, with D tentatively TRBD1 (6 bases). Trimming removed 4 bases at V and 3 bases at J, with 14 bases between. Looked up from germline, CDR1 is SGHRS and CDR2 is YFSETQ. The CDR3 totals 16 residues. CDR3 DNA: TGCGCCAGCAGCAGGCAGGGGAGTGTTGGGGCCAACGTCCTGACTTTC. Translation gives CASSRQGSVGANVLTF.

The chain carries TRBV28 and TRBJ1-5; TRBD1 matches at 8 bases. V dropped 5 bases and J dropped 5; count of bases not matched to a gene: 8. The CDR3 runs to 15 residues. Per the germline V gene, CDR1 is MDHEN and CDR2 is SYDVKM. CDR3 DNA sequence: TGTGCCAGCAGTGATCCGGGACAGGTCTATCAGCCCCAGCATTTT. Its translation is CASSDPGQVYQPQHF.

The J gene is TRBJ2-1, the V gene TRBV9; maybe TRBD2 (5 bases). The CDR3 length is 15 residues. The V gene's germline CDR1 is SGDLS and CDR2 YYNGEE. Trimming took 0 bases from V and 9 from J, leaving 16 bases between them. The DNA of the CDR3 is TGTGCCAGCAGCGTAGGTTTTGGGGTTCGGGGTGAGCAGTTCTTC. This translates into CASSVGFGVRGEQFF.

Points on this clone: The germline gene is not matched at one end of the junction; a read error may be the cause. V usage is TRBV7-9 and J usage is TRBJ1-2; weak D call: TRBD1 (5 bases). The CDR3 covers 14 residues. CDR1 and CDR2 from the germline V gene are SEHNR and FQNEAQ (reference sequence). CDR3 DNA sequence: TGTTCCAGCAGCTTGGGGGGGGGTTCTCATGGCTACACCTTC. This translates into CSSSLGGGSHGYTF.

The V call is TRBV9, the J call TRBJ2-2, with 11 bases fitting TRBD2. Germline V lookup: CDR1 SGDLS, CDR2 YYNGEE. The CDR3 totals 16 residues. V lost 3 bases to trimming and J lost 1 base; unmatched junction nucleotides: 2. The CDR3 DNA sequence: TGTGCCAGCAGCGAGGGACTAGCGGAGAACACCGGGGAGCTGTTTTTT. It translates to CASSEGLAENTGELFF.

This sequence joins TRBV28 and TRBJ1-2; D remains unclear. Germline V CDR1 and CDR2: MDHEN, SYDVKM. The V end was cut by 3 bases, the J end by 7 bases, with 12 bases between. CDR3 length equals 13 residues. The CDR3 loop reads CASSLLAAAGYTF. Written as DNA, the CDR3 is TGTGCCAGCAGTTTGTTGGCAGCGGCTGGCTACACCTTC.

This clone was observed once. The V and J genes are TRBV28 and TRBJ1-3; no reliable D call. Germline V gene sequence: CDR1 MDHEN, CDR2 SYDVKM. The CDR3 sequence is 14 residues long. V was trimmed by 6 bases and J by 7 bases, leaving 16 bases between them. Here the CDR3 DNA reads TGTGCCAGCAGAAGCTTAGGAACCGGGAACACCATATATTTT. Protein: CASRSLGTGNTIYF.

The CDR3 DNA reads TGTGCCAGCAACCCCGGGGATTCTGGAAACACCATATATTTT. This encodes CASNPGDSGNTIYF. The chain uses TRBV7-9 and TRBJ1-3; D remains ambiguous. Germline CDR1 reads SEHNR; CDR2 reads FQNEAQ (reference sequence). The length of the CDR3 is 14 residues. The V and J ends lost 7 bases and 1 base respectively, with 11 bases between them.

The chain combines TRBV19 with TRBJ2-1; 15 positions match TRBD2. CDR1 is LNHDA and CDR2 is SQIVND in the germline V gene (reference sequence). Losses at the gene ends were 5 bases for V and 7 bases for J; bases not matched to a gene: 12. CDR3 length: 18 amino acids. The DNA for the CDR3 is TGTGCCAGTAGTCCGGGACTAGCGGGGGGCGGAGGGTGGAATGAGCAGTTCTTC. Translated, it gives CASSPGLAGGGGWNEQFF. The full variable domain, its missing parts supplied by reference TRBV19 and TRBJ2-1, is DGGITQSPKYLFRKEGQNVTLSCEQNLNHDAMYWYRQDPGQGLRLIYYSQIVNDFQKGDIAEGYSVSREKKESFPLTVTSAQKNPTAFYLCASSPGLAGGGGWNEQFFGPGTRLTVL.

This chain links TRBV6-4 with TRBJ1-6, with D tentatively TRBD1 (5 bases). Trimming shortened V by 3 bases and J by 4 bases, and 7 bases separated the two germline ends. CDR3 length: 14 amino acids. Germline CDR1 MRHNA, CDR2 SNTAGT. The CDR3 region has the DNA TGTGCCAGCAGTGAGGGGGGGTATAATTCACCCCTCCACTTT. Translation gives CASSEGGYNSPLHF.

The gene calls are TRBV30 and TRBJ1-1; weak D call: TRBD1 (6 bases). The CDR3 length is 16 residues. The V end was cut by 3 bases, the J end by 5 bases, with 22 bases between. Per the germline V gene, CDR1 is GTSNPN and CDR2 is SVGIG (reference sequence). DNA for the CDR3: TGTGCCTGGAGCCGGGGACAAAACCGGGTGGATACTGAAGCTTTCTTT. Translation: CAWSRGQNRVDTEAFF.

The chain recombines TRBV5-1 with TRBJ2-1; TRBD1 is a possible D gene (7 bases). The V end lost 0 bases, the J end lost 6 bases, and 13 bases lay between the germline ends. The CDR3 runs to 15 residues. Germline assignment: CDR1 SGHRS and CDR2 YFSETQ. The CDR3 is CASSLARRGLNEQFF. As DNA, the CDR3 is TGCGCCAGCAGCTTGGCCAGGAGGGGGCTCAATGAGCAGTTCTTC.

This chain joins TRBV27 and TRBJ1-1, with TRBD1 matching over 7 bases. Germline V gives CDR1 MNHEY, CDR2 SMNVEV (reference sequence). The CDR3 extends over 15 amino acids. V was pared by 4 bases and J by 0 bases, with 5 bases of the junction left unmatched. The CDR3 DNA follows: TGTGCCAGCAGTTCCCAAACAGGGGTGAACACTGAAGCTTTCTTT. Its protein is CASSSQTGVNTEAFF.

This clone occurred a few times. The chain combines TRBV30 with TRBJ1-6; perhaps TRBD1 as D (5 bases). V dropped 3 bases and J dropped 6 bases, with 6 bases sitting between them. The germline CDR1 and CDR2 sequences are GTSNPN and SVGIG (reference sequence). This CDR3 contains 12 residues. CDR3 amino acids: CAWRTVNSPLHF. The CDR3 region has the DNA TGTGCCTGGAGGACAGTTAATTCACCCCTCCACTTT.

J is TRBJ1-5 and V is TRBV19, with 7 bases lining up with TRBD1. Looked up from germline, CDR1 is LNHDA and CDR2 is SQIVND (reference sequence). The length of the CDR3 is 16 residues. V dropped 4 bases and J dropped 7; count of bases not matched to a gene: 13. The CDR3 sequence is CASSTSGRGLGQPQHF. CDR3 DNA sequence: TGTGCCAGTAGTACGTCGGGAAGGGGGCTAGGGCAGCCCCAGCATTTT.